This T cell receptor beta chain was found in a study of T-cell reconstitution after alpha-beta-depleted transplantation in children. J was trimmed by 6 bases and V by 6 bases; bases with no gene match: 3. There are 12 residues in the CDR3. CDR1 is LNHDA and CDR2 is SQIVND in the germline V gene (reference sequence). Unique molecular identifiers were incorporated during preparation of the TCRbeta library. TCRdb reanalysed the PCR reads using MiXCR and keeps one entry per CDR3 protein. This sample has 120,000 or so distinct CDR3 sequences; about 23% occur once, and the top ten carry about 10%. Points on this clonotype: Its target is unknown.

Study-wide points: Expanded graft clones, several hundred of them, were reportedly the source of alpha-beta T cells about two months after transplant. At one year after transplant, newly produced T cells mostly accounted for T-cell counts and diversity. Recipient T cells and thymic progenitors that survived gave rise to the high TCRbeta diversity observed at day 60 in some patients.

This sequence originates from a male patient between 2 and 10 years old who had a stem cell transplant for chronic granulomatous disease, so the T cells may come from the graft donor. The chain uses TRBV19 and TRBJ2-7; 9 nucleotides match TRBD1. The source material was PBMCs, mostly from graft donor cells, sampled 180 days after TCRalphabeta/CD19-depleted stem cell transplant. The CDR3 reads CASRQGASEQYF. The DNA for the CDR3 is TGTGCCAGTAGACAGGGGGCCTCCGAGCAGTACTTC.